Shown below are 26 T cell receptor beta chains from a single sample sequenced in a study of cytomegalovirus exposure and HLA in healthy donors. TCRdb's table, derived via immunoSEQ multiplex PCR, lists solely in-frame clones and lacks some. The repertoire holds some 340,000 clones, about nine tenths seen once, with 1.2% in the top ten. The specimen was PBMCs. These receptors originate from a woman aged 25 to 39 in good health and CMV-seropositive.

This chain joins TRBV28 and TRBJ2-1; D ambiguous. In germline, CDR1 is MDHEN, CDR2 SYDVKM. This CDR3 has 10 amino acids. The germline V and J ends were trimmed by 6 bases and 5 bases, with 2 bases remaining between them. In DNA form, the CDR3 reads TGTGCCAGCAGCCACAATGAGCAGTTCTTC. Its translation is CASSHNEQFF.

The chain combines TRBV28 with TRBJ1-1; D is ambiguous. The CDR3 loop spans 14 amino acids. Trimming removed 2 bases at V and 1 base at J, with 8 bases between. The V gene's germline CDR1 is MDHEN and CDR2 SYDVKM. CDR3 region: CASSLTYENTEAFF. As DNA, the CDR3 is TGTGCCAGCAGTTTAACGTACGAGAACACTGAAGCTTTCTTT.

The V call is TRBV27, the J call TRBJ2-7; perhaps D is TRBD1 or TRBD2 (5 bases each). Trimming pared 2 bases from V and 6 bases from J, leaving 5 bases between. Germline CDR1 is MNHEY and CDR2 is SMNVEV (reference sequence). The CDR3 length is 11 residues. This chain's CDR3 is CASSLGGEQYF. The CDR3 region has the DNA TGTGCCAGCAGTTTAGGGGGCGAGCAGTACTTC.

The J gene is TRBJ2-5, the V gene TRBV2, with D perhaps given as TRBD1 or TRBD2 (6 bases each). Germline V gene data show CDR1 as SNHLY and CDR2 as FYNNEI. This CDR3 is built from 15 residues. With 0 bases removed from V and 5 bases from J, the gap between germline ends came to 13 bases. CDR3 DNA sequence: TGTGCCAGCAGTGAAGCAGGGGGGCAGCAGGAGACCCAGTACTTC. Translating gives CASSEAGGQQETQYF.

The gene calls are TRBV6-5 and TRBJ1-4, with D hard to call. Trimming shortened V by 6 bases and J by 5 bases, and 13 bases separated the two germline ends. The CDR3 length is 14 residues. Germline CDR1 and CDR2: MNHEY and SVGAGI. The CDR3 reads CASSPDTMNEKLFF. The CDR3 coding sequence is TGTGCCAGCAGCCCCGACACCATGAATGAAAAACTGTTTTTT.

In DNA, the CDR3 is TGTGCCAGCAGCCGTCACGGGACAGGGGCCACCACCGGGGAGCTGTTTTTT. Its translation is CASSRHGTGATTGELFF. The rearrangement links TRBV28 to TRBJ2-2, with 10 bases fitting TRBD1. The V segment lost 6 bases and the J segment 4 bases; nucleotides outside the gene matches: 11. The CDR3 covers 17 residues. Germline CDR1 reads MDHEN; CDR2 reads SYDVKM. Full variable domain (missing parts from reference TRBV28 and TRBJ2-2): DVKVTQSSRYLVKRTGEKVFLECVQDMDHENMFWYRQDPGLGLRLIYFSYDVKMKEKGDIPEGYSVSREKKERFSLILESASTNQTSMYLCASSRHGTGATTGELFFGEGSRLTVL.

This clone was observed a few times. V is TRBV7-2 and J is TRBJ1-1; 8 nucleotides match TRBD1. The V gene's germline CDR1 is SGHTA and CDR2 FQGNSA. V shed 5 bases, J shed 3 bases, and the junction held 8 bases outside the gene matches. This CDR3 is built from 15 residues. For the CDR3, the DNA is TGTGCCAGCAGCCCTGGACAGGGAAGAGACACTGAAGCTTTCTTT. Protein sequence: CASSPGQGRDTEAFF.

V and J are TRBV5-1 and TRBJ2-7; 7 bases align to TRBD1. The CDR3 loop spans 18 amino acids. The V gene end was trimmed by 2 bases and the J gene end by 3 bases; junction bases not matched to a gene: 17. Germline CDR1 is SGHRS and CDR2 is YFSETQ. CDR3 in amino acids: CASSLGPTGKGLIYEQYF. In DNA, the CDR3 is TGCGCCAGCAGCTTAGGCCCGACAGGGAAAGGTTTAATCTACGAGCAGTACTTC. Complete variable domain (other parts from reference TRBV5-1 and TRBJ2-7): KAGVTQTPRYLIKTRGQQVTLSCSPISGHRSVSWYQQTPGQGLQFLFEYFSETQRNKGNFPGRFSGRQFSNSRSEMNVSTLELGDSALYLCASSLGPTGKGLIYEQYFGPGTRLTVT.

This chain uses TRBV7-2 with TRBJ1-4; 9 nucleotides align to TRBD1. There are 15 residues in the CDR3. J was trimmed by 2 bases and V by 6 bases; bases with no gene match: 4. Germline V gene data show CDR1 as SGHTA and CDR2 as FQGNSA. The CDR3 loop is CASRTGGRTNEKLFF. The CDR3 DNA reads as TGTGCCAGCAGGACAGGGGGGAGGACTAATGAAAAACTGTTTTTT.

V gene TRBV4-2 combines with J gene TRBJ1-6; D unresolved. The CDR3 totals 12 residues. Germline-derived CDR1 and CDR2 are LGHNA and YNFKEQ. Trimming left V 0 bases short and J 10 bases short, with 4 bases between. This CDR3 is CASSQDDSPLHF. Written as DNA, the CDR3 is TGTGCCAGCAGCCAAGATGACTCACCCCTCCACTTT.

The rearrangement links TRBV5-3 to TRBJ2-7; TRBD1 agrees at 9 bases. TRBV5-3 is recorded as an ORF, its role being uncertain. Losses at the gene ends were 4 bases for V and 3 bases for J; bases not matched to a gene: 8. This CDR3 is built from 15 residues. CDR3 sequence (DNA): TGTGCCAGAAGCGCCTCACACAGGGGGCTCTACGAGCAGTACTTC. Translated: CARSASHRGLYEQYF.

Comments on this clone: The same CDR3 is also encoded by other DNA sequences in this sample. The chain carries TRBV27 and TRBJ1-3; D is unclear. V was clipped by 5 bases and J by 0 bases, with 5 bases between them. This CDR3 spans 13 amino acids. Per the germline V gene, CDR1 is MNHEY and CDR2 is SMNVEV (reference sequence). This chain's CDR3 is CASSSSSGNTIYF. The CDR3 coding sequence is TGTGCCAGCAGTAGTAGCTCTGGAAACACCATATATTTT.

The chain couples TRBV7-8 to TRBJ2-5; possibly TRBD2 for D (5 bases). The CDR3 totals 14 residues. CDR1 is SGHVS, CDR2 FQNEAQ, per germline. The V end lost 5 bases, the J end lost 5 bases, and 15 bases lay between the germline ends. The CDR3 loop is CASSRRGKGETQYF. The CDR3 bases are TGTGCCAGCAGCCGTCGGGGAAAAGGCGAGACCCAGTACTTC.

This clone was recorded a few times. The V call is TRBV30, the J call TRBJ1-5; D unclear. Between the trimmed V and J ends, which lost 3 bases and 2 bases, there was a span of 14 bases. The CDR3 has 15 amino acids. Germline CDR1 and CDR2: GTSNPN and SVGIG (reference sequence). CDR3 DNA: TGTGCCTGGAGGCGACGGGGTGGTGGCAATCAGCCCCAGCATTTT. It encodes CAWRRRGGGNQPQHF.

The gene calls are TRBV7-2 and TRBJ2-7; perhaps TRBD1 as D (6 bases). CDR1 and CDR2 from the germline V gene are SGHTA and FQGNSA. The CDR3 runs to 14 residues. The V and J ends lost 8 bases and 3 bases respectively, with 17 bases between them. In DNA form, the CDR3 reads TGTGCCAGCTCTGATCCCGGGACAAGCTACGAGCAGTACTTC. It encodes CASSDPGTSYEQYF. The whole variable domain, filled in from reference TRBV7-2 and TRBJ2-7, reads GAGVSQSPSNKVTEKGKDVELRCDPISGHTALYWYRQSLGQGLEFLIYFQGNSAPDKSGLPSDRFSAERTGGSVSTLTIQRTQQEDSAVYLCASSDPGTSYEQYFGPGTRLTVT.

The genes are TRBV27 and TRBJ1-2, with 7 positions matching TRBD1. Germline CDR1 is MNHEY and CDR2 is SMNVEV (reference sequence). V dropped 5 bases and J dropped 8; count of bases not matched to a gene: 17. The CDR3 totals 16 residues. The CDR3 sequence is CASSPSPGQETVGYTF. CDR3 bases: TGTGCCAGCAGTCCTTCCCCTGGACAGGAGACAGTGGGCTACACCTTC.

Turning to this clone: Different DNA sequences within this sample yield the same CDR3. The chain employs TRBV27 and TRBJ2-5, with D possibly being TRBD1 or TRBD2 (5 bases each). Trimming removed 5 bases at V and 7 bases at J, with 11 bases between. There are 12 residues in the CDR3. The germline gives CDR1 MNHEY, CDR2 SMNVEV (reference sequence). The CDR3 loop is CASSQPGGTQYF. The CDR3 DNA reads as TGTGCCAGCAGTCAACCTGGGGGGACCCAGTACTTC.

This clone was counted once. The chain employs TRBV29-1 and TRBJ2-7, with D perhaps being TRBD1 or TRBD2 (6 bases each). Germline V gene sequence: CDR1 SQVTM, CDR2 ANQGSEA. V was trimmed by 8 bases and J by 0 bases, leaving 14 bases between them. The CDR3 is 13 amino acids. CDR3 nucleotides: TGCAGCTACGGGGGCTCGAGCTCCTACGAGCAGTACTTC. Protein product: CSYGGSSSYEQYF.

The chain recombines TRBV2 with TRBJ2-2; D remains ambiguous. Trimming cost V 6 bases and J 7 bases, with 9 bases left between them. Germline V lookup: CDR1 SNHLY, CDR2 FYNNEI. The CDR3 covers 12 residues. CDR3 sequence: CASSEVFGELFF. The CDR3 DNA sequence: TGTGCCAGCAGCGAGGTGTTCGGGGAGCTGTTTTTT.

The chain joins TRBV4-1 to TRBJ2-7; D not resolved. Germline loops: CDR1 MGHRA, CDR2 YSYEKL. The CDR3 runs 15 residues. The V and J ends lost 2 bases and 10 bases respectively, with 21 bases between them. The CDR3 is CASSQTGGPVAHQYF. DNA of the CDR3: TGCGCCAGCAGCCAAACGGGTGGCCCCGTGGCTCATCAGTACTTC.

This clone turned up a few times. The chain has TRBV19 and TRBJ1-2, with D possibly matching TRBD1 (5 bases). Germline CDR1 LNHDA, CDR2 SQIVND (reference sequence). V was cut by 8 bases and J by 9 bases, with 22 bases left in between. The CDR3 runs to 14 residues. The chain's CDR3 is CASHALRDLYRYTF. In DNA, the CDR3 is TGTGCCAGTCACGCCCTCAGGGATTTGTATCGCTACACCTTC.

This clone was detected only a few times. J is TRBJ2-2 and V is TRBV9; weak D call: TRBD2 (5 bases). Germline CDR1 is SGDLS and CDR2 is YYNGEE. CDR3 length equals 13 residues. The ends were cut back, 6 bases at V and 1 base at J, with 7 bases in the middle. CDR3 protein: CASNEGNTGELFF. The DNA for the CDR3 is TGTGCCAGCAATGAGGGGAACACCGGGGAGCTGTTTTTT.

J is TRBJ2-7 and V is TRBV7-6, with 8 bases that match TRBD2. This CDR3 has 13 residues. Germline CDR1 is SGHVS and CDR2 is FNYEAQ. The trim removed 3 bases at V and 3 bases at J, leaving 1 base unmatched. DNA for the CDR3: TGTGCCAGCAGCTTTAGCGGGATCTACGAGCAGTACTTC. Its protein is CASSFSGIYEQYF.

This clone was detected only a few times. The gene calls are TRBV29-1 and TRBJ2-5; D gene uncertain. Germline V gives CDR1 SQVTM, CDR2 ANQGSEA. The CDR3 is 9 residues long. The V end lost 4 bases, the J end lost 4 bases, and 1 base lay between the germline ends. CDR3 in DNA: TGCAGCGTTGGAGAGACCCAGTACTTC. Encoded protein: CSVGETQYF.

This clone was recorded once. This chain links TRBV28 with TRBJ1-2, with D hard to call. Per the germline V gene, CDR1 is MDHEN and CDR2 is SYDVKM. Trimming pared 5 bases from V and 0 bases from J, leaving 19 bases between. This CDR3 is built from 17 residues. In DNA, the CDR3 is TGTGCCAGCAGTCCGACCATTGGCGGCAGAACTAACTATGGCTACACCTTC. Its protein product is CASSPTIGGRTNYGYTF.

This clone was seen only once. The chain combines TRBV5-1 with TRBJ2-7; 10 bases match TRBD1. After removal of 4 bases from V and 2 bases from J, the junction contained 6 bases not matched to a gene. This CDR3 region has 15 residues. CDR1 and CDR2 (germline): SGHRS, YFSETQ. CDR3 coding DNA: TGCGCCAGCAGCCTGCGACAGGGGGCCCCCTACGAGCAGTACTTC. Residues: CASSLRQGAPYEQYF.